The clone carrying this T cell receptor (beta chain) occurred many times. TRAV and TRBV primers primed cDNA for both TCRalpha and TCRbeta. With a V-primer adapter and a constant-region primer, TCRs were amplified for around 20 PCR cycles. Following isolation, mRNA was amplified via in vitro transcription. TCRdb called the reads again in MiXCR, with one record for every CDR3 protein. The sample records tens of thousands of distinct CDR3 sequences, 30% to 40% being singletons. Time point reported: before trial treatment. Donors received nivolumab, ipilimumab, aspirin, low-dose cyclophosphamide and low-dose radiotherapy. Each patient who was eligible had an advanced solid tumor with no tumor-infiltrating lymphocytes. Trimming left V 3 bases short and J 0 bases short, with 15 bases between. This CDR3 region has 17 residues. The germline V gene has CDR1 GTSNPN and CDR2 SVGIG (reference sequence). The sample comes from a study of low-dose radiotherapy and immunotherapy resistance in tumors. About the study: Cohort 2 received 1 Gy per fraction every two weeks, totaling 13 Gy over 26 weeks.

The sample was PBMCs, taken before treatment. The sequence came from a female donor with ovarian cancer. The chain links TRBV30 to TRBJ1-6; D ambiguous. DNA for the CDR3: TGTGCCTGGAGGAGGGCGTCTGATAGCTCCTATAATTCACCCCTCCACTTT. Amino acids: CAWRRASDSSYNSPLHF.